This is a list of T cell receptor beta chains from one sample in a study of low-dose radiotherapy and immunotherapy resistance in tumors. TCRdb ran MiXCR on the reads and lists one entry per CDR3 protein. The sample yields fewer than 110,000 distinct CDR3 sequences, around 21% seen once. The source material was PBMCs, sampled after low-dose radiotherapy plus immunotherapy. The receptors here all came from a male donor with prostate cancer. Both conserved end residues are part of each CDR3. Fields, in order: CDR3 DNA, CDR3 protein, clone size, D gene, V gene, J gene. The D gene is left open where the match is weak. Clone size is given for some rows only: seen once, a few or many times, or a class if the clone is expanded.

CDR3nt: TGTGCCAGCAGCCCCATGACCCACTCCACTGAAGCTTTCTTT
CDR3aa: CASSPMTHSTEAFF
abundance: few
d_gene: .
v_gene: TRBV3-1
j_gene: TRBJ1-1

CDR3nt: TGTGCCAGCTGTTGGGGGAGTTTAGGAAACACTGAAGCTTTCTTT
CDR3aa: CASCWGSLGNTEAFF
abundance: many
d_gene: .
v_gene: TRBV12-3/TRBV12-4
j_gene: TRBJ1-1

CDR3nt: TGTGCCAGCAGCCAAGTACAGTGGGCTAGCGGCCTCGGGGAGCTGTTTTTT
CDR3aa: CASSQVQWASGLGELFF
abundance: many
d_gene: TRBD2
v_gene: TRBV3-1
j_gene: TRBJ2-2

CDR3nt: TGTGCCAGCAGCTTAGTAGCGGGGGGCACAGATACGCAGTATTTT
CDR3aa: CASSLVAGGTDTQYF
abundance: many
d_gene: TRBD2
v_gene: TRBV7-2
j_gene: TRBJ2-3

CDR3nt: TGTGCCAGCAGCTTGGAACAGGGTCCCTACGAGCAGTACTTC
CDR3aa: CASSLEQGPYEQYF
abundance: .
d_gene: .
v_gene: TRBV5-6
j_gene: TRBJ2-7

CDR3nt: TGTGCCAGCAGCCCCCTCCACGCCAGCACTGAAGCTTTCTTT
CDR3aa: CASSPLHASTEAFF
abundance: many
d_gene: .
v_gene: TRBV3-1
j_gene: TRBJ1-1

CDR3nt: TGTGCCAGCAGTGCGCGCCAGGGGGGTTACAATGAGCAGTTCTTC
CDR3aa: CASSARQGGYNEQFF
abundance: many
d_gene: .
v_gene: TRBV6-6
j_gene: TRBJ2-1

CDR3nt: TGTGCCAGCAGTTCCAGTGCTGGGAACAATCAGCCCCAGCATTTT
CDR3aa: CASSSSAGNNQPQHF
abundance: .
d_gene: .
v_gene: TRBV12-3/TRBV12-4
j_gene: TRBJ1-5

CDR3nt: TGTGCCACCAGTGATCCCTCAGCGGGGTCCTACAATGAGCAGTTCTTC
CDR3aa: CATSDPSAGSYNEQFF
abundance: .
d_gene: TRBD2
v_gene: TRBV24-1
j_gene: TRBJ2-1

CDR3nt: TGTGCCAGCAGTACCTCGACTAGCGGGGGGGCGAAAGAGCAGTACTTC
CDR3aa: CASSTSTSGGAKEQYF
abundance: .
d_gene: TRBD2
v_gene: TRBV6-2/TRBV6-3
j_gene: TRBJ2-7